This TCR beta chain was sequenced in a study of OX40 agonist ivuxolimab in advanced cancers. Libraries were prepared by immunoSEQ multiplex PCR; TCRdb keeps only in-frame clonotypes and omits some of them. Altogether 73,000 or so clones are present, roughly 90% being singletons, with the ten largest covering roughly 10%. The junction had 2 bases not matched to a gene; V was cut back by 1 base and J by 6 bases. Germline V gene sequence: CDR1 LGHNT, CDR2 FRNRAP. The CDR3 has 14 amino acids. The study sampled blood at baseline, cycle 4 day 1, and cycle 7 day 1. This sequence was found in an adult with an advanced solid tumor such as melanoma, head and neck, liver or kidney cancer. This chain connects TRBV12-5 to TRBJ1-1; 10 bases are a match to TRBD1. Source: CD4+ or CD8+ T cells sorted from blood, taken in a trial of the OX40 agonist ivuxolimab. CDR3 protein: CASGLGQGASEAFF. The CDR3 DNA reads TGTGCTAGTGGTTTGGGACAGGGGGCCTCTGAAGCTTTCTTT.